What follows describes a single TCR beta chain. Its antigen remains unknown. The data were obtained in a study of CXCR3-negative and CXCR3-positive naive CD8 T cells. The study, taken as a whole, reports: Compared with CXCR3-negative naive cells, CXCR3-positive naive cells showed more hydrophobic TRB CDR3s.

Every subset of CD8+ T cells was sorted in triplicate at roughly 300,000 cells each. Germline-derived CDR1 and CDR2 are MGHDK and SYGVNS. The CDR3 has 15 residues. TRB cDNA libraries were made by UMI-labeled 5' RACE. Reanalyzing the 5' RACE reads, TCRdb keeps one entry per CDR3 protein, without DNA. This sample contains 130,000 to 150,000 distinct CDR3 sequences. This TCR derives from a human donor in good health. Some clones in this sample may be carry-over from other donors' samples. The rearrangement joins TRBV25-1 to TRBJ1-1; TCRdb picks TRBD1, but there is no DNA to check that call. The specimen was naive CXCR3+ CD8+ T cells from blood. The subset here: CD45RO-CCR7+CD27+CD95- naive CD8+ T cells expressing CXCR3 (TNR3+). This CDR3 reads CASSTTGLQNTEAFF.